These 10 T cell receptor beta chains were sequenced from one sample in a study of shared clonotypes between healthy human individuals. Profiling relied on immunoSEQ multiplex PCR, and the TCRdb table lists in-frame clones only, not all of them. The sample lists millions of clones, over 85% occurring once. Sequenced sample: naive CD4+ T cells sorted from blood. Stated subset: CD45RA+ positively selected. The source of these receptors is a man between 18 and 35 years old in good health.

About this clone itself: This same CDR3 is encoded by further DNA sequences in the sample. The chain couples TRBV5-1 to TRBJ2-2; D ambiguous. V gave up 1 base and J gave up 0 bases, with 7 bases separating them. This CDR3 is built from 15 residues. Germline V CDR1 and CDR2: SGHRS, YFSETQ. DNA of the CDR3: TGCGCCAGCAGCTTGTCGACAACGAACACCGGGGAGCTGTTTTTT. Translated, it gives CASSLSTTNTGELFF.

The chain employs TRBV18 and TRBJ2-1; 10 nucleotides line up with TRBD2. Trimming at V came to 3 bases and at J to 6 bases, leaving 5 bases not matched to a gene. The CDR3 is 15 residues long. CDR1 is KGHSH, CDR2 LQKENI, per germline. The CDR3 here is CASSPAASGSNEQFF. The CDR3 bases are TGTGCCAGCTCACCTGCCGCTAGCGGGAGCAATGAGCAGTTCTTC.

The rearrangement uses TRBV9 and TRBJ2-4; possible D gene TRBD2, 5 bases. This CDR3 has 15 amino acids. From germline, CDR1 is SGDLS and CDR2 YYNGEE. V was clipped by 0 bases and J by 3 bases, with 10 bases between them. CDR3 amino acids: CASSVAPGDKNIQYF. Here the CDR3 DNA reads TGTGCCAGCAGCGTAGCCCCCGGGGACAAAAACATTCAGTACTTC.

This chain joins TRBV11-3 and TRBJ1-1; D remains unclear. This CDR3 contains 14 residues. The V and J ends lost 1 base and 4 bases respectively, with 10 bases between them. CDR1 is SGHNT and CDR2 is YENEEA in the germline V gene. The CDR3 coding sequence is TGTGCCAGCAGCTTAGGGGGTCTTGGCACTGAAGCTTTCTTT. Translation: CASSLGGLGTEAFF.

The rearrangement uses TRBV5-1 and TRBJ1-6; no definite D call. Trimming stripped 1 base from V and 7 bases from J, with 15 bases between. This CDR3 is 16 amino acids long. Per germline, CDR1 SGHRS and CDR2 YFSETQ. The CDR3 DNA is TGCGCCAGCAGCTTGTCCGCAGGAATCGAAAATTCACCCCTCCACTTT. This sequence encodes CASSLSAGIENSPLHF.

This clone occurred once. DNA for the CDR3: TGTGCCAGCAGTGATGCGGACTTATACTCTGGAAACACCATATATTTT. Amino acid sequence: CASSDADLYSGNTIYF. The rearrangement uses TRBV6-1 and TRBJ1-3; the D is unclear. V was trimmed by 3 bases and J by 0 bases, leaving 12 bases between them. The V gene's germline CDR1 is MNHNS and CDR2 SASEGT. This CDR3 has 16 residues.

The gene calls are TRBV6-5 and TRBJ1-1; tentative D call: TRBD1 (6 bases). Germline CDR1 MNHEY, CDR2 SVGAGI. Trimming removed 5 bases from V and 8 bases from J, with 15 bases in between. The CDR3 extends over 13 amino acids. The DNA of the CDR3 is TGTGCCAGCAGTGATTTACGCGGACAGGAAGCTTTCTTT. It is translated as CASSDLRGQEAFF.

This clone has a single count. CDR3 nucleotide sequence: TGTGCCAGCACCATAGCGGGGGGTCCCATAGGAGATACGCAGTATTTT. Its translation: CASTIAGGPIGDTQYF. The chain combines TRBV5-4 with TRBJ2-3; the match to TRBD2 covers 10 bases. The length of the CDR3 is 16 residues. Germline V gene data show CDR1 as SGHNT and CDR2 as YYREEE (reference sequence). Losses at the gene ends were 6 bases for V and 5 bases for J; bases not matched to a gene: 12.

This chain connects TRBV5-6 to TRBJ2-5; D is perhaps TRBD2 (6 bases). Germline CDR1 SGHDT, CDR2 YYEEEE. V was cut by 3 bases and J by 0 bases, with 12 bases left in between. This CDR3 spans 15 amino acids. In DNA, the CDR3 is TGTGCCAGCAGCTCCGGGAGTACCTACCAAGAGACCCAGTACTTC. As protein: CASSSGSTYQETQYF.

The V and J genes are TRBV6-1 and TRBJ1-5, with 9 bases matching TRBD1. Germline CDR1 reads MNHNS; CDR2 reads SASEGT. CDR3 length equals 14 residues. Germline trimming cut 6 bases from V and 5 bases from J; bases unmatched to any gene: 5. CDR3 loop: CASSRTGVDQPQHF. The DNA of the CDR3 is TGTGCCAGCAGCCGGACAGGGGTGGATCAGCCCCAGCATTTT.